This TCR beta chain was recovered during a study of CD8 T cells in ankylosing spondylitis. The study, taken as a whole, reports: The study looked at matched synovial fluid samples from ankylosing spondylitis patients. Disease-linked clones were reported to be significantly enriched there. Previously reported in reactive arthritis synovial fluid and blood were some of the motif variants. There was a TCR beta motif, made of roughly eight highly homologous variants, that appeared characteristic of ankylosing spondylitis blood.

This clonotype was counted at least ten times. Its cognate antigen is unknown. The length of the CDR3 is 17 residues. Deletions cut 1 base from V and 0 bases from J, with 13 bases between. The germline gives CDR1 SEHNR, CDR2 FQNEAQ (reference sequence). The TCR beta libraries were generated through quantitative 5'-RACE incorporating molecular barcodes. MiXCR was run by TCRdb on the 5' RACE reads, yielding one entry per CDR3 protein. The sample records approximately 40,000 distinct CDR3 sequences, around 6% being singletons. Sequences were obtained from blood, either unsorted or a sorted T cell fraction (not recorded which). This receptor was identified in a male donor with ankylosing spondylitis or in good health (not recorded which). V is TRBV7-9 and J is TRBJ2-1; the D gene is possibly TRBD1 (6 bases). The CDR3 spells CASSLGQGTFSYNEQFF. The CDR3 bases are TGTGCCAGCAGCTTAGGGCAAGGGACATTCTCCTACAATGAGCAGTTCTTC.